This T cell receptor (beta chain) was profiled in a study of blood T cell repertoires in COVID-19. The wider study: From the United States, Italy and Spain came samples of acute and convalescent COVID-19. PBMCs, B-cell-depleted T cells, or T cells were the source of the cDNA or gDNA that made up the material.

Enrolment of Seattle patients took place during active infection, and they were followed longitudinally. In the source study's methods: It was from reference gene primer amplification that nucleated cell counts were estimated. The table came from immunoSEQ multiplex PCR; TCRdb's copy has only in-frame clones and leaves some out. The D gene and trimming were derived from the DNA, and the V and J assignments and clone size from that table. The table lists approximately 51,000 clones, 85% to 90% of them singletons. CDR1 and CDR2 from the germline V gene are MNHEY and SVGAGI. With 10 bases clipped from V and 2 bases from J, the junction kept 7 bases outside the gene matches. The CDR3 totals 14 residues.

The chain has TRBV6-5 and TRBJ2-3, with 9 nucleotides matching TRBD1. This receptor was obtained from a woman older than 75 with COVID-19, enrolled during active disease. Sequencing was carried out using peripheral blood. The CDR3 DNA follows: TGTGCCACCCACCGGGACAGGGTCACAGATACGCAGTATTTT. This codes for CATHRDRVTDTQYF.